This T cell receptor beta chain was identified during a study of blood T cell repertoires in COVID-19. Across the whole study: Sites across the United States, Italy and Spain contributed samples from acute and convalescent COVID-19. In each case, the material was cDNA or gDNA derived from T cells, B-cell-depleted T cells, or PBMCs.

V lost 10 bases, J lost 4 bases, and 6 bases stayed unmatched. Germline V gives CDR1 MNHNY, CDR2 SVGAGI (reference sequence). The CDR3 is 13 amino acids. Original processing notes: Researchers report that nucleated cell counts were estimated from reference gene primer amplification. This table comes from immunoSEQ multiplex PCR, and its TCRdb copy is limited to in-frame clones, with some not included. V and J calls and clone size are copied from that table; D and trimming were computed from the DNA. The data show approximately 210,000 clones, with 80% to 90% seen just once and about 10% held by the top ten.

The chain has TRBV6-6 and TRBJ1-2, with TRBD1 identical over 10 bases. This clonotype originated in a woman of 80 years or more with COVID-19, enrolled during active disease. The sequenced material came from peripheral blood. As DNA, the CDR3 is TGTGCCACGACCCGGGACAGGGGCTATGGCTACACCTTC. Protein: CATTRDRGYGYTF.